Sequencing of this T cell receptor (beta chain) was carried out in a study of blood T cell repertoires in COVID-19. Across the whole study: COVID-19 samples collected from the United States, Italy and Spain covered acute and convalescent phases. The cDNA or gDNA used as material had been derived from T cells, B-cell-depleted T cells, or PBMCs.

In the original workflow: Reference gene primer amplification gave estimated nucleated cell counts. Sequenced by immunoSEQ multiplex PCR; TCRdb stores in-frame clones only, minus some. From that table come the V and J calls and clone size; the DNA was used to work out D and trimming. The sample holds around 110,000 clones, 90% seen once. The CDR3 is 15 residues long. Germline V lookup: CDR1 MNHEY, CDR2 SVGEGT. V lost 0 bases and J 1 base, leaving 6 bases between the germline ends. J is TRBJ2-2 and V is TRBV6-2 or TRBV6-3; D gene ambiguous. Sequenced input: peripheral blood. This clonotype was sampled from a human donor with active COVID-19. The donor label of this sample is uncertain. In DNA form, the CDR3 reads TGTGCCAGCAGTTACTCGCAGGTGAACACCGGGGAGCTGTTTTTT. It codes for CASSYSQVNTGELFF.